Following are 21 T cell receptor beta chains from one sample sequenced in a study of PD-1 blockade in classical Hodgkin lymphoma. All trial patients relapsed after autologous stem cell transplantation. The method was immunoSEQ multiplex PCR; TCRdb's version includes in-frame clones alone and lacks a portion of them. Of roughly 140,000 clones in the sample, under 85% were seen once. Source: peripheral blood mononuclear cells (PBMCs), taken before the second cycle of nivolumab. The receptors derive from a human donor with classical Hodgkin lymphoma.

This clone has more than one count but fewer than ten. This chain links TRBV5-6 with TRBJ2-7; no reliable D call. Germline assignment: CDR1 SGHDT and CDR2 YYEEEE. The V end was cut by 2 bases, the J end by 1 base, with 10 bases between. The length of the CDR3 is 14 residues. CDR3 amino acids: CASSFRIGSYEQYF. CDR3 nucleotides: TGTGCCAGCAGCTTCCGGATTGGGTCCTACGAGCAGTACTTC.

The gene calls are TRBV6-4 and TRBJ2-1; 7 bases are a match to TRBD2. Germline V gene sequence: CDR1 MRHNA, CDR2 SNTAGT. The trim removed 2 bases at V and 3 bases at J, leaving 4 bases unmatched. This CDR3 contains 15 residues. CDR3 DNA sequence: TGTGCCAGCAGTGACCAGGAGCGGGACTACAATGAGCAGTTCTTC. Encoded protein: CASSDQERDYNEQFF.

This clone was observed a few times. The V call is TRBV4-1, the J call TRBJ1-6; D is undetermined. The CDR3 length is 15 residues. Trimming stripped 1 base from V and 9 bases from J, with 13 bases between. CDR1 and CDR2 from the germline V gene are MGHRA and YSYEKL. The CDR3 sequence: CASSQVVGDTSPLHF. The DNA for the CDR3 is TGCGCCAGCAGCCAAGTAGTAGGAGATACTTCACCCCTCCACTTT.

This chain uses TRBV5-1 with TRBJ2-5, with unresolved D. The CDR3 extends over 15 amino acids. CDR1 SGHRS and CDR2 YFSETQ come from the germline V gene. The V gene lost 3 bases and the J gene lost 0 bases, with 12 bases spanning the gap. CDR3 in amino acids: CASSSGQPNQETQYF. CDR3 bases: TGCGCCAGCAGCTCCGGGCAGCCGAACCAAGAGACCCAGTACTTC.

The chain couples TRBV6-6 to TRBJ1-3; 8 bases fit TRBD1. V gave up 2 bases and J gave up 4 bases; unmatched junction bases: 7. Germline assignment: CDR1 MNHNY and CDR2 SVGAGI (reference sequence). This CDR3 contains 16 residues. The CDR3 here is CASSYGRRGPGNTIYF. CDR3 sequence (DNA): TGTGCCAGCAGTTACGGACGCAGGGGGCCGGGAAACACCATATATTTT.

As concerns this clone: Other DNA sequences in this sample translate to the same CDR3. The chain links TRBV6-5 to TRBJ2-1; 10 bases agree with TRBD2. With V trimmed by 4 bases and J by 15 bases, 12 bases remained unmatched. The germline V gene encodes CDR1 MNHEY and CDR2 SVGAGI. The CDR3 is 14 residues long. The DNA of the CDR3 is TGTGCCAGCAGTTCTCTAGCGGGAGAGCCCTCGCCGTTCTTC. It specifies CASSSLAGEPSPFF.

This clone has only a few counts. This chain connects TRBV19 to TRBJ2-7; TRBD1 is a possible D gene (6 bases). V lost 5 bases and J 4 bases, leaving 12 bases between the germline ends. Germline V gene lookup returns CDR1 LNHDA and CDR2 SQIVND (reference sequence). The CDR3 contains 13 residues. CDR3: CASSLDRQYEQYF. CDR3 nucleotide sequence: TGTGCCAGTAGTTTGGACAGACAATACGAGCAGTACTTC.

The gene calls are TRBV28 and TRBJ2-2; possibly TRBD2 for D (7 bases). The CDR3 length is 18 residues. Germline V gives CDR1 MDHEN, CDR2 SYDVKM. Trimming shortened V by 0 bases and J by 4 bases, and 18 bases separated the two germline ends. CDR3 bases: TGTGCCAGCAGTTTATGGCGATGGGGGGGGCGGCTCACCGGGGAGCTGTTTTTT. It codes for CASSLWRWGGRLTGELFF.

This chain links TRBV6-5 with TRBJ1-1; D is unclear. Between the trimmed V and J ends, which lost 0 bases and 0 bases, there was a span of 11 bases. The CDR3 is 16 residues long. Germline CDR1 reads MNHEY; CDR2 reads SVGAGI. In DNA form, the CDR3 reads TGTGCCAGCAGTTACTCGATACACCTCATGAACACTGAAGCTTTCTTT. It yields the protein CASSYSIHLMNTEAFF.

The V and J genes are TRBV7-8 and TRBJ2-6; D ambiguous. The germline gives CDR1 SGHVS, CDR2 FQNEAQ. The CDR3 extends over 17 amino acids. The germline V and J ends were trimmed by 0 bases and 4 bases, with 13 bases remaining between them. The CDR3 DNA is TGTGCCAGCAGCTTAGCGCTTTTCCTCTCGGGGGCCAACGTCCTGACTTTC. It translates to CASSLALFLSGANVLTF.

The rearrangement joins TRBV7-2 to TRBJ2-3; 10 bases line up with TRBD2. Germline values: CDR1 SGHTA, CDR2 FQGNSA. The CDR3 spans 15 residues. J was trimmed by 2 bases and V by 2 bases; bases with no gene match: 1. In DNA form, the CDR3 reads TGTGCCAGCAGCTTAACTAGCGGGAACACAGATACGCAGTATTTT. It encodes CASSLTSGNTDTQYF.

This chain uses TRBV7-9 with TRBJ2-1; D is unclear. The CDR3 consists of 16 residues. Trimming left V 2 bases short and J 2 bases short, with 13 bases between. Germline CDR1 and CDR2: SEHNR and FQNEAQ (reference sequence). The CDR3 reads CASSLRSLATYNEQFF. The CDR3 nucleotides read TGTGCCAGCAGCTTAAGGTCGCTCGCTACCTACAATGAGCAGTTCTTC.

The chain employs TRBV7-8 and TRBJ1-4; 7 bases fit TRBD1. From germline, CDR1 is SGHVS and CDR2 FQNEAQ. V shed 1 base and J 7 bases; nucleotides not matched to a gene: 6. This CDR3 is built from 15 residues. Here the CDR3 DNA reads TGTGCCAGCAGCTTAGACAGGGGCGGGAGTGAAAAACTGTTTTTT. Residues: CASSLDRGGSEKLFF.

The chain recombines TRBV6-5 with TRBJ2-2; D is ambiguous. Per germline, CDR1 MNHEY and CDR2 SVGAGI. Trimming left V 5 bases short and J 1 base short, with 11 bases between. The CDR3 runs to 15 residues. In DNA form, the CDR3 reads TGTGCCAGCAGTCTAAACGCCGTGAACACCGGGGAGCTGTTTTTT. It is translated as CASSLNAVNTGELFF.

V gene TRBV19 combines with J gene TRBJ2-5, with 13 nucleotides matching TRBD2. CDR3 length: 16 amino acids. Germline assignment: CDR1 LNHDA and CDR2 SQIVND (reference sequence). The J segment lost 1 base and the V segment lost 10 bases, leaving 9 bases of the junction unmatched. CDR3 in DNA: TGTGCCACCTCGGTACTAGCGGGGGGGTCCCAAGAGACCCAGTACTTC. The encoded protein is CATSVLAGGSQETQYF.

A note on this clone: Relative to the germline gene, one junction end is altered; a read error may explain this. The rearrangement links TRBV6-5 to TRBJ1-4, with 10 bases lining up with TRBD1. The CDR3 has 13 residues. Germline lookup yields CDR1 MNHEY and CDR2 SVGAGI. The CDR3 DNA is TGTGCCTGCAGTGGACAGGGGGATGAAAAACTGTTTTTT. This encodes CACSGQGDEKLFF.

The V and J genes are TRBV9 and TRBJ1-6, with D tentatively TRBD1 (6 bases). Per the germline V gene, CDR1 is SGDLS and CDR2 is YYNGEE. The CDR3 is 15 amino acids. V was clipped by 2 bases and J by 7 bases, with 13 bases between them. In DNA form, the CDR3 reads TGTGCCAGCAGCGTGGAGGGACACCTAAATTCACCCCTCCACTTT. Translated, it gives CASSVEGHLNSPLHF.

J is TRBJ1-1 and V is TRBV6-1, with a possible D match to TRBD1 (6 bases). CDR3 length equals 13 residues. V lost 6 bases and J 4 bases, leaving 12 bases between the germline ends. CDR1 is MNHNS and CDR2 is SASEGT in the germline V gene. DNA of the CDR3: TGTGCCAGCAGGGGGGGGGCCTCCACTGAAGCTTTCTTT. It translates to CASRGGASTEAFF.

The chain has TRBV5-4 and TRBJ2-1; TRBD1 is a possible D gene (6 bases). The CDR3 extends over 15 amino acids. The germline gives CDR1 SGHNT, CDR2 YYREEE (reference sequence). V was clipped by 2 bases and J by 0 bases, with 9 bases between them. CDR3: CASSLGGISYNEQFF. Written as DNA, the CDR3 is TGTGCCAGCAGCTTAGGGGGAATCTCCTACAATGAGCAGTTCTTC.

The chain joins TRBV25-1 to TRBJ2-2; tentatively, D is TRBD2 (5 bases). The V and J ends lost 2 bases and 0 bases respectively, with 10 bases between them. The germline gives CDR1 MGHDK, CDR2 SYGVNS. CDR3 length: 16 amino acids. In nucleotides, the CDR3 is TGTGCCAGCAGTGAAATCCGGGGTCCGAACACCGGGGAGCTGTTTTTT. It codes for CASSEIRGPNTGELFF.

The chain couples TRBV9 to TRBJ1-3; TRBD1 agrees at 7 bases. The CDR3 contains 14 residues. The V gene end was trimmed by 3 bases and the J gene end by 2 bases; junction bases not matched to a gene: 2. Germline CDR1 SGDLS, CDR2 YYNGEE. The CDR3 DNA sequence: TGTGCCAGCAGCGGGACAGGTACTGGAAACACCATATATTTT. Its protein product is CASSGTGTGNTIYF.